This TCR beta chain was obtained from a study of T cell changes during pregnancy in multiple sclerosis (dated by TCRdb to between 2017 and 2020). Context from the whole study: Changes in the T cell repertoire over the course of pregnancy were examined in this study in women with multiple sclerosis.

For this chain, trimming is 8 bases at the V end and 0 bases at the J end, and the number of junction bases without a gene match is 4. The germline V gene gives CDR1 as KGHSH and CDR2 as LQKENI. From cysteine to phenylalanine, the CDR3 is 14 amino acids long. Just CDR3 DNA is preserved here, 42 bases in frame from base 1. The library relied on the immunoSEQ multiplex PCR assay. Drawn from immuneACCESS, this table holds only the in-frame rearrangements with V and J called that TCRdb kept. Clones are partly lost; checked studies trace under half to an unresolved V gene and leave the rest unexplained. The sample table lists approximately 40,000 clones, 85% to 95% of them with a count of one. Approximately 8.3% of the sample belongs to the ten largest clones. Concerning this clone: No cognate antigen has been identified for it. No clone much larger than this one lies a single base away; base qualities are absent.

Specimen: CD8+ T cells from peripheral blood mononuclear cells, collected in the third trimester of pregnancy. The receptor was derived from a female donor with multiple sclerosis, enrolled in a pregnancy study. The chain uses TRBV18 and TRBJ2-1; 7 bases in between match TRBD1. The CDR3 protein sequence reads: CASPRQGSYNEQFF. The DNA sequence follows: TGTGCCAGCCCCAGACAGGGCTCCTACAATGAGCAGTTCTTC.